One and the same sample provided the 30 T cell receptor beta chains below, sequenced in a study of T-cell reconstitution after alpha-beta-depleted transplantation in children. Library preparation (for TCRbeta) was performed with unique molecular identifiers. TCRdb reprocessed the PCR reads with MiXCR, giving one entry per CDR3 protein. The profile covers fewer than 550,000 distinct CDR3 sequences, with about 11% appearing a single time and about 2% taken by the ten largest. Sequencing used PBMCs, obtained before TCRalphabeta/CD19-depleted stem cell transplant. These receptors all stem from a child younger than 10 with inherited bone marrow failure, due to receive a stem cell transplant.

This clonotype came up a few times. The chain joins TRBV30 to TRBJ1-2; D not certain. Germline CDR1 GTSNPN, CDR2 SVGIG (reference sequence). Trimming stripped 0 bases from V and 8 bases from J, with 10 bases between. The CDR3 is made up of 12 amino acids. CDR3 loop: CAWSVRSGGYTF. CDR3 sequence (DNA): TGTGCCTGGAGTGTACGATCGGGGGGCTACACCTTC. Drawing the rest from reference TRBV30 and TRBJ1-2, the complete variable domain is SQTIHQWPATLVQPVGSPLSLECTVEGTSNPNLYWYRQAAGRGLQLLFYSVGIGQISSEVPQNLSASRPQDRQFILSSKKLLLSDSGFYLCAWSVRSGGYTFGSGTRLTVV.

This clonotype has only a few counts. This chain joins TRBV27 and TRBJ2-7; 7 bases are shared with TRBD2. The V and J ends lost 1 base and 0 bases, in that order; junction bases with no gene match: 12. There are 18 residues in the CDR3. Germline assignment: CDR1 MNHEY and CDR2 SMNVEV (reference sequence). The DNA of the CDR3 is TGTGCCAGCAGTTTATTTTGGGGGAGCGGGGCAAGCTCCTACGAGCAGTACTTC. It specifies CASSLFWGSGASSYEQYF.

This clonotype was detected many times. V gene TRBV10-2 combines with J gene TRBJ2-4, with unresolved D. Per germline, CDR1 WSHSY and CDR2 SAAADI. Trimming pared 2 bases from V and 2 bases from J, leaving 10 bases between. The CDR3 is 15 residues long. The CDR3 bases are TGCGCCAGCAGTGAGGAGAGGCGGACCAAAAACATTCAGTACTTC. It is translated as CASSEERRTKNIQYF.

The chain uses TRBV19 and TRBJ2-2; TRBD2 matches 11 bases. Unmatched junction bases numbered 3, after V lost 3 bases and J lost 0 bases. The CDR3 length is 17 residues. Germline CDR1 LNHDA, CDR2 SQIVND (reference sequence). The DNA of the CDR3 is TGTGCCAGTAGTATTGGGACTAGCGGTTCGAACACCGGGGAGCTGTTTTTT. Translating gives CASSIGTSGSNTGELFF.

At least ten counts were recorded for this clonotype. The chain combines TRBV7-2 with TRBJ1-5; D not certain. This CDR3 spans 14 amino acids. The V gene lost 4 bases and the J gene lost 0 bases, with 7 bases spanning the gap. CDR1 is SGHTA and CDR2 is FQGNSA in the germline V gene. The CDR3 region has the DNA TGTGCCAGCAGCTCGAAGATTAGCAATCAGCCCCAGCATTTT. This gives the protein CASSSKISNQPQHF.

The CDR3 nucleotides read TGCAGTGCTAGACCCAGGCTAGCGGGAGGCACCTACAATGAGCAGTTCTTC. It is translated as CSARPRLAGGTYNEQFF. The chain combines TRBV20-1 with TRBJ2-1; 11 bases agree with TRBD2. CDR1 is DFQATT, CDR2 SNEGSKA, per germline (reference sequence). With 2 bases clipped from V and 2 bases from J, the junction kept 8 bases outside the gene matches. CDR3 length: 17 amino acids.

This clonotype was observed a few times. The chain uses TRBV20-1 and TRBJ2-3; TRBD2 matches at 9 bases. The germline gives CDR1 DFQATT, CDR2 SNEGSKA (reference sequence). J was trimmed by 5 bases and V by 1 base; bases with no gene match: 10. The CDR3 length is 16 residues. CDR3 sequence reads: CSARAWDSGSGDTQYF. The CDR3 region has the DNA TGCAGTGCTAGAGCATGGGATAGCGGGAGTGGAGATACGCAGTATTTT.

This clonotype has at least ten counts. This sequence joins TRBV4-3 and TRBJ2-3, with no clear D. The CDR3 length is 14 residues. Per germline, CDR1 LGHNA and CDR2 YSLEER. Trimming removed 3 bases from V and 4 bases from J, with 11 bases in between. CDR3: CASSHYAPPDTQYF. DNA for the CDR3: TGCGCCAGCAGCCACTATGCCCCTCCAGATACGCAGTATTTT.

The rearrangement uses TRBV12-3 or TRBV12-4 and TRBJ2-1; either TRBD1 or TRBD2 may fit D (5 bases each). This CDR3 has 15 amino acids. Trimming removed 6 bases from V and 4 bases from J, with 16 bases in between. The DNA of the CDR3 is TGTGCCAGCAGCCCAATCGGGACGGATTACAATGAGCAGTTCTTC. It is translated as CASSPIGTDYNEQFF.

This clonotype was counted many times. The gene calls are TRBV10-2 and TRBJ1-1; D perhaps matches TRBD1 (5 bases). Trimming shortened V by 2 bases and J by 5 bases, and 12 bases separated the two germline ends. Germline values: CDR1 WSHSY, CDR2 SAAADI. The CDR3 runs 14 residues. As DNA, the CDR3 is TGCGCCAGCAGTGAGACAGGCGGGGTGACTGAAGCTTTCTTT. Translated, it gives CASSETGGVTEAFF.

This clonotype came up many times. The chain uses TRBV19 and TRBJ2-3; TRBD2 is a possible D gene (5 bases). CDR3 length: 15 amino acids. Trimming removed 8 bases at V and 1 base at J, with 16 bases between. Germline loops: CDR1 LNHDA, CDR2 SQIVND (reference sequence). The CDR3 sequence: CASQRLSEGTDTQYF. CDR3 bases: TGTGCCAGTCAACGGCTTTCGGAGGGCACAGATACGCAGTATTTT.

This clonotype was detected many times. The chain uses TRBV3-1 and TRBJ1-2; no firm D call. Trimming shortened V by 4 bases and J by 6 bases, and 18 bases separated the two germline ends. This CDR3 is 15 amino acids long. CDR1 and CDR2 from the germline V gene are LGHDT and YNNKEL (reference sequence). The CDR3 DNA sequence: TGTGCCAGCAGCCGCCGGAGTCGGGAGGCAGATGGCTACACCTTC. Protein product: CASSRRSREADGYTF.

The chain has TRBV12-3 or TRBV12-4 and TRBJ1-5; no clear D gene. The CDR3 runs to 16 residues. The V gene lost 2 bases and the J gene lost 1 base, with 12 bases spanning the gap. The DNA of the CDR3 is TGTGCCAGCAGTTTACGGGGTCTCGGGAGCAATCAGCCCCAGCATTTT. The encoded protein is CASSLRGLGSNQPQHF.

The rearrangement links TRBV7-2 to TRBJ2-1; TRBD1 matches 12 bases. This CDR3 spans 21 amino acids. With 3 bases clipped from V and 1 base from J, the junction kept 16 bases outside the gene matches. CDR1 SGHTA and CDR2 FQGNSA come from the germline V gene. The CDR3 protein is CASSFPRRGQGAGRSYNEQFF. The CDR3 DNA reads TGTGCCAGCAGCTTCCCCCGCCGGGGACAGGGGGCGGGTAGGTCCTACAATGAGCAGTTCTTC.

Remarks on this clonotype: This sequence may be a read error, since a much larger clone differs from it by one base. The chain is built from TRBV30 and TRBJ2-7, with D maybe TRBD2 (6 bases). V dropped 2 bases and J dropped 3 bases, with 14 bases sitting between them. Germline lookup yields CDR1 GTSNPN and CDR2 SVGIG (reference sequence). CDR3 length: 14 residues. As DNA, the CDR3 is TGTGCCTGGAGTATCGGGGGAGGCCTCTACGAGCAGTACTTC. It translates to CAWSIGGGLYEQYF.

The table lists this clonotype with many counts. The chain employs TRBV20-1 and TRBJ2-1; 10 bases are shared with TRBD2. Germline CDR1 DFQATT, CDR2 SNEGSKA (reference sequence). V dropped 6 bases and J dropped 9; count of bases not matched to a gene: 5. The CDR3 consists of 12 residues. This CDR3 is CSAPLAGIEQFF. CDR3 in DNA: TGCAGTGCGCCACTAGCGGGAATTGAGCAGTTCTTC.

This clonotype was counted ten times or more. The rearrangement uses TRBV4-3 and TRBJ2-1, with D possibly matching TRBD1 (5 bases). The CDR3 totals 14 residues. CDR1 LGHNA and CDR2 YSLEER come from the germline V gene. Deletions cut 0 bases from V and 6 bases from J, with 9 bases between. CDR3 in amino acids: CASSQETAGNEQFF. DNA for the CDR3: TGCGCCAGCAGCCAAGAGACAGCCGGCAATGAGCAGTTCTTC.

This clonotype was found many times. The chain combines TRBV2 with TRBJ2-1; either TRBD1 or TRBD2 may fit D (5 bases each). Per the germline V gene, CDR1 is SNHLY and CDR2 is FYNNEI. V lost 3 bases, J lost 12 bases, and 24 bases lay in between. The CDR3 is made up of 16 amino acids. CDR3 sequence: CASSDAVRGATMRQFF. In DNA form, the CDR3 reads TGTGCCAGCAGTGATGCAGTCCGAGGGGCTACAATGAGGCAGTTCTTC.

In the case of this clonotype: This may come from a read error, since a much larger clone is one base off. CDR3 amino acids: CASSDTSAYNEQFF. The CDR3 bases are TGTGCCAGCAGTGATACTAGCGCCTACAATGAGCAGTTCTTC. The J gene is TRBJ2-1, the V gene TRBV25-1; 7 nucleotides match TRBD2. CDR1 and CDR2 from the germline V gene are MGHDK and SYGVNS. V gave up 3 bases and J gave up 2 bases; unmatched junction bases: 1. The CDR3 is 14 amino acids. The full variable domain, rest sourced from reference TRBV25-1 and TRBJ2-1, is EADIYQTPRYLVIGTGKKITLECSQTMGHDKMYWYQQDPGMELHLIHYSYGVNSTEKGDLSSESTVSRIRTEHFPLTLESARPSHTSQYLCASSDTSAYNEQFFGPGTRLTVL.

This clonotype was observed many times. The V gene is TRBV11-1, the J gene TRBJ2-7, with D hard to call. The CDR3 length is 18 residues. With 0 bases removed from V and 1 base from J, the gap between germline ends came to 19 bases. From germline, CDR1 is SGHAT and CDR2 FQDESV (reference sequence). The CDR3 sequence is CASSLARFLEDLSYEQYF. The CDR3 region has the DNA TGTGCCAGCAGCTTAGCGCGATTTCTAGAGGACCTTTCCTACGAGCAGTACTTC.

At least ten counts were recorded for this clonotype. Mismatch with germline at one junction end may stem from a read error. The V and J genes are TRBV5-1 and TRBJ2-1, with 11 bases matching TRBD2. The CDR3 sequence is 14 residues long. Germline CDR1 and CDR2: SGHRS and YFSETQ. CDR3 residues: CASSLTSGSDEQFF. CDR3 nucleotides: TGTGCCAGCAGTCTAACTAGCGGGAGTGATGAGCAGTTCTTC.

At least ten counts were recorded for this clonotype. The junction departs from germline at one end; a sequencing error may be responsible. V usage is TRBV12-3 or TRBV12-4 and J usage is TRBJ2-2; TRBD1 aligns across 7 bases. This CDR3 region has 14 residues. DNA for the CDR3: TGCGCCAGCAGCTGGACAGGGAACACCGGGGAGCTGTTTTTT. This sequence encodes CASSWTGNTGELFF.

The chain has TRBV2 and TRBJ2-7; 9 nucleotides agree with TRBD1. V gave up 2 bases and J gave up 4 bases; unmatched junction bases: 9. Germline loops: CDR1 SNHLY, CDR2 FYNNEI. The CDR3 is 16 amino acids. CDR3 DNA sequence: TGTGCCAGCAGTGAAAGCCCGACAGGGGGGGAATACGAGCAGTACTTC. Its translation is CASSESPTGGEYEQYF.

At least ten counts were recorded for this clonotype. This sequence joins TRBV20-1 and TRBJ2-1, with TRBD2 matching over 10 bases. There are 17 residues in the CDR3. The germline V gene has CDR1 DFQATT and CDR2 SNEGSKA (reference sequence). After removal of 2 bases from V and 0 bases from J, the junction contained 7 bases not matched to a gene. The CDR3 DNA sequence: TGCAGTGCTAGAAATCTAGCGGGGGCGAGCTCCTACAATGAGCAGTTCTTC. This encodes CSARNLAGASSYNEQFF.

The table lists this clonotype with a few counts. The chain is built from TRBV7-8 and TRBJ2-7, with TRBD2 identical over 9 bases. The CDR3 runs 16 residues. V shed 6 bases and J 0 bases; nucleotides not matched to a gene: 9. Germline CDR1 is SGHVS and CDR2 is FQNEAQ. The chain's CDR3 is CASSYRLAEGSYEQYF. In nucleotides, the CDR3 is TGTGCCAGCAGTTACAGACTAGCGGAGGGCTCCTACGAGCAGTACTTC.

This clonotype was detected a few times. The chain carries TRBV20-1 and TRBJ1-6, with TRBD1 matching over 7 bases. The germline CDR1 and CDR2 sequences are DFQATT and SNEGSKA (reference sequence). This CDR3 is 14 amino acids long. Trimming cost V 3 bases and J 4 bases; bases outside gene matches: 3. The CDR3 nucleotides are TGCAGTGCTAGGGGACAGCTTTATAATTCACCCCTCCACTTT. It encodes CSARGQLYNSPLHF.

This clonotype showed up many times. The gene calls are TRBV20-1 and TRBJ1-5; no firm D call. The germline V and J ends were trimmed by 0 bases and 0 bases, with 0 bases remaining between them. The CDR3 is made up of 12 amino acids. The germline V gene has CDR1 DFQATT and CDR2 SNEGSKA (reference sequence). The CDR3, as DNA: TGCAGTGCTAGAGATAGCAATCAGCCCCAGCATTTT. It specifies CSARDSNQPQHF.

This clonotype occurred many times. This chain links TRBV5-1 with TRBJ2-2; D may be TRBD2 (5 bases). The germline V gene encodes CDR1 SGHRS and CDR2 YFSETQ. Between the trimmed V and J ends, which lost 4 bases and 1 base, there was a span of 8 bases. This CDR3 region has 14 residues. DNA of the CDR3: TGCGCCAGCAGCCGACGGGAGAACACCGGGGAGCTGTTTTTT. Translating gives CASSRRENTGELFF.

V and J are TRBV7-9 and TRBJ2-1, with TRBD2 matching 12 bases. The CDR3 covers 16 residues. The V segment lost 2 bases and the J segment 7 bases; nucleotides outside the gene matches: 6. The germline V gene encodes CDR1 SEHNR and CDR2 FQNEAQ (reference sequence). CDR3 amino acids: CASSLSGLAGWNEQFF. The CDR3, as DNA: TGTGCCAGCAGCTTATCCGGACTAGCGGGATGGAATGAGCAGTTCTTC.

This clonotype was observed at least ten times. The chain uses TRBV4-2 and TRBJ2-1, with a tentative D call TRBD2 (5 bases). The V end lost 1 base, the J end lost 4 bases, and 17 bases lay between the germline ends. Germline CDR1 and CDR2: LGHNA and YNFKEQ. The CDR3 runs to 17 residues. The chain's CDR3 is CASSQVSAANQYNEQFF. CDR3 in DNA: TGTGCCAGCAGCCAAGTCTCAGCGGCCAACCAGTACAATGAGCAGTTCTTC.